Below, 16 T cell receptor beta chains from the same sample are listed, as sequenced in a study of blood T cell repertoires in COVID-19. The table came from immunoSEQ multiplex PCR; TCRdb's copy has only in-frame clones and leaves some out. The sample records about 160,000 clones, approximately 75% being singletons. The sample was peripheral blood. These TCRs come from a human donor in a cohort sampled during active COVID-19.

The J gene is TRBJ1-1, the V gene TRBV19, with D uncertain. V lost 5 bases to trimming and J lost 5 bases, with 15 bases between them. Per germline, CDR1 LNHDA and CDR2 SQIVND (reference sequence). The CDR3 is 14 amino acids. CDR3 in amino acids: CASSPGEVWTEAFF. CDR3 in DNA: TGTGCCAGTAGTCCCGGGGAGGTGTGGACTGAAGCTTTCTTT.

The J gene is TRBJ2-2, the V gene TRBV28; D not resolved. The CDR3 length is 16 residues. Germline CDR1 reads MDHEN; CDR2 reads SYDVKM. Trimming shortened V by 6 bases and J by 1 base, and 15 bases separated the two germline ends. The CDR3 loop reads CASSSLSEQNTGELFF. CDR3 nucleotide sequence: TGTGCCAGCAGCTCTTTGTCGGAGCAGAACACCGGGGAGCTGTTTTTT.

This clone came up many times. The chain carries TRBV24-1 and TRBJ1-6, with 7 bases matching TRBD1. The CDR3 covers 14 residues. The V gene's germline CDR1 is KGHDR and CDR2 SFDVKD. The V and J ends lost 3 bases and 8 bases, in that order; junction bases with no gene match: 3. The CDR3 region has the DNA TGTGCCACCAGTGATACCGACAGGGATTCACCCCTCCACTTT. Amino acids: CATSDTDRDSPLHF.

The V and J genes are TRBV11-1 and TRBJ2-7, with D perhaps TRBD1 (6 bases). The germline V gene has CDR1 SGHAT and CDR2 FQDESV (reference sequence). Trimming removed 3 bases from V and 2 bases from J, with 11 bases in between. The CDR3 totals 14 residues. The CDR3 loop reads CASSFGRGAYEQYF. CDR3 bases: TGTGCCAGCAGCTTTGGCAGGGGAGCCTACGAGCAGTACTTC.

Only one count was recorded for this clone. The V and J genes are TRBV5-4 and TRBJ1-4; maybe TRBD1 (6 bases). The V gene's germline CDR1 is SGHNT and CDR2 YYREEE (reference sequence). The V end was cut by 4 bases, the J end by 8 bases, with 15 bases between. The CDR3 contains 14 residues. The CDR3 DNA reads as TGTGCCAGCAGCCTCAGGGGAACGGGGGAAAAACTGTTTTTT. As protein: CASSLRGTGEKLFF.

V usage is TRBV19 and J usage is TRBJ2-1; 9 bases agree with TRBD2. Germline-derived CDR1 and CDR2 are LNHDA and SQIVND (reference sequence). Losses at the gene ends were 5 bases for V and 1 base for J; bases not matched to a gene: 15. This CDR3 is 19 amino acids long. The CDR3 region is CASSPPGRFSGRSYNEQFF. For the CDR3, the DNA is TGTGCCAGTAGTCCCCCGGGAAGATTTAGCGGGAGATCCTACAATGAGCAGTTCTTC.

This sequence joins TRBV6-6 and TRBJ1-1; 8 bases are a match to TRBD1. Germline CDR1 and CDR2: MNHNY and SVGAGI (reference sequence). V lost 3 bases to trimming and J lost 4 bases; unmatched junction nucleotides: 7. The CDR3 loop spans 15 amino acids. The CDR3 is CASSYSPGGSTEAFF. In DNA, the CDR3 is TGTGCCAGCAGTTATTCCCCAGGGGGCAGCACTGAAGCTTTCTTT.

This clone was detected only once. V and J are TRBV6-5 and TRBJ2-4, with TRBD2 matching 8 bases. Germline CDR1 and CDR2: MNHEY and SVGAGI. The CDR3 contains 14 residues. Losses at the gene ends were 5 bases for V and 6 bases for J; bases not matched to a gene: 6. CDR3 coding DNA: TGTGCCAGCAGTAATCCGGGACTAGGAAACATTCAGTACTTC. Amino acids: CASSNPGLGNIQYF.

This rearrangement joins TRBV27 to TRBJ2-7, with 13 bases aligning to TRBD2. The CDR3 length is 13 residues. The germline V gene encodes CDR1 MNHEY and CDR2 SMNVEV (reference sequence). Trimming removed 6 bases from V and 4 bases from J; junction bases left unmatched: 0. The CDR3 coding sequence is TGTGCCAGCAGGGGACTAGCGGGATACGAGCAGTACTTC. Protein sequence: CASRGLAGYEQYF.

This chain uses TRBV24-1 with TRBJ1-1; TRBD1 matches 8 bases. Germline-derived CDR1 and CDR2 are KGHDR and SFDVKD. CDR3 length: 15 amino acids. The J segment lost 3 bases and the V segment lost 2 bases, leaving 4 bases of the junction unmatched. In nucleotides, the CDR3 is TGTGCCACCAGTGATTCGGGACAGGAAGACACTGAAGCTTTCTTT. This gives the protein CATSDSGQEDTEAFF.

This clone was detected a few times. The V call is TRBV9, the J call TRBJ2-7; D may be TRBD2 (5 bases). Germline CDR1 reads SGDLS; CDR2 reads YYNGEE. This CDR3 has 14 residues. The germline V and J ends were trimmed by 3 bases and 2 bases, with 12 bases remaining between them. The CDR3 region is CASSGLANTYEQYF. CDR3 sequence (DNA): TGTGCCAGCAGCGGTTTAGCGAACACCTACGAGCAGTACTTC.

This chain links TRBV4-3 with TRBJ2-7; a weak D match, TRBD1 (6 bases). The CDR3 runs 15 residues. Deletions cut 0 bases from V and 5 bases from J, with 14 bases between. Per the germline V gene, CDR1 is LGHNA and CDR2 is YSLEER. CDR3 nucleotide sequence: TGCGCCAGCAGCCAAGATCGGGCAGGGGACGACGAGCAGTACTTC. As protein: CASSQDRAGDDEQYF.

This clone was observed a handful of times. The chain employs TRBV7-2 and TRBJ2-1, with D possibly being TRBD2 (6 bases). Between the trimmed V and J ends, which lost 2 bases and 10 bases, there was a span of 18 bases. The CDR3 runs 15 residues. The germline V gene encodes CDR1 SGHTA and CDR2 FQGNSA. The chain's CDR3 is CASSLMGVGGFEQFF. CDR3 sequence (DNA): TGTGCCAGCAGCTTAATGGGTGTGGGAGGCTTCGAGCAGTTCTTC.

The rearrangement links TRBV6-5 to TRBJ1-2; D gene unclear. This CDR3 has 13 amino acids. CDR1 is MNHEY, CDR2 SVGAGI, per germline. With 4 bases removed from V and 4 bases from J, the gap between germline ends came to 10 bases. CDR3 bases: TGTGCCAGCAGTTTCACAAATGGCTATGGCTACACCTTC. This encodes CASSFTNGYGYTF.

This clone showed up just a few times. The chain recombines TRBV5-1 with TRBJ1-1; D gene ambiguous. Germline V CDR1 and CDR2: SGHRS, YFSETQ. Between the trimmed V and J ends, which lost 4 bases and 0 bases, there was a span of 10 bases. The CDR3 sequence is 14 residues long. CDR3 protein: CASSPGLMNTEAFF. CDR3 bases: TGCGCCAGCAGCCCTGGACTGATGAACACTGAAGCTTTCTTT.

The V call is TRBV23-1, the J call TRBJ1-4; 7 positions match TRBD1. TRBV23-1 is an open reading frame whose function is uncertain. This CDR3 spans 16 amino acids. Unmatched junction bases numbered 11, after V lost 2 bases and J lost 8 bases. The CDR3 loop reads CASSQPIGDRLEKLFF. The CDR3 DNA sequence: TGCGCCAGCAGTCAACCAATCGGGGACAGACTAGAAAAACTGTTTTTT.